This T cell receptor beta chain was recovered during a study of cytomegalovirus exposure and HLA in healthy donors. Data came from immunoSEQ multiplex PCR; TCRdb stores just in-frame clones and leaves some out. The table shows some 76,000 clones, with roughly 93% occurring only once. CDR1 and CDR2 from the germline V gene are LGHNA and YSLEER. The CDR3 is 14 amino acids. Trimming took 0 bases from V and 3 from J, leaving 9 bases between them. This clone was seen once. Its antigen is undetermined. General observations from the study: Many donors shared some public TCRs, even though most TCR sequences were rare.

The chain joins TRBV4-3 to TRBJ2-7; maybe TRBD2 (5 bases). The sample comprised PBMCs. The TCR originated in a woman in her late teens or twenties in good health and CMV-seronegative. In nucleotides, the CDR3 is TGCGCCAGCAGCCAAGATTTGGGGAGCTACGAGCAGTACTTC. The encoded protein is CASSQDLGSYEQYF.